Described below is a single T cell receptor (beta chain) sequence and its context. The source of the sample is a study of blood T cell repertoires in COVID-19. Overall study: PBMCs, B-cell-depleted T cells, or T cells provided the cDNA or gDNA that made up the material.

Trimming cost V 0 bases and J 5 bases, with 16 bases left between them. Germline CDR1 reads LGHDT; CDR2 reads YNNKEL (reference sequence). The CDR3 is 16 amino acids. TCRdb's table, derived via immunoSEQ multiplex PCR, lists solely in-frame clones and lacks some. This table holds about 170,000 clones, around 81% found once. The sample consisted of peripheral blood. The V gene is TRBV3-1 (or the pseudogene TRBV3-2), the J gene TRBJ1-1; no reliable D call. This TCR came from a woman aged 80 or older with COVID-19, enrolled during active disease. The CDR3 sequence: CASSQELSRRGTEAFF. CDR3 bases: TGTGCCAGCAGCCAAGAACTTTCCAGGAGAGGGACTGAAGCTTTCTTT.